The 29 T cell receptor beta chains presented below share a single source sample, sequenced in a study of T cell responses to AZD1222 COVID-19 vaccine. Profiling relied on immunoSEQ multiplex PCR, and the TCRdb table lists in-frame clones only, not all of them. The sample has more than 80,000 clones; nearly 90% are singletons. The sequenced sample was peripheral blood, obtained on day 0 of AZD1222 vaccination. The origin of the receptors is an adult in good health.

The V call is TRBV3-1 (or the pseudogene TRBV3-2), the J call TRBJ2-7; 8 bases fit TRBD2. The length of the CDR3 is 15 residues. V shed 1 base, J shed 4 bases, and the junction held 6 bases outside the gene matches. Germline V gene lookup returns CDR1 LGHDT and CDR2 YNNKEL (reference sequence). CDR3 residues: CASSQGREVRYEQYF. For the CDR3, the DNA is TGTGCCAGCAGCCAAGGGCGGGAGGTCCGATACGAGCAGTACTTC.

The genes are TRBV15 and TRBJ2-5; TRBD2 matches 13 bases. CDR3 length: 17 amino acids. The junction had 5 bases not matched to a gene; V was cut back by 0 bases and J by 4 bases. Germline loops: CDR1 LNHNV, CDR2 YYDKDF (reference sequence). CDR3 protein: CATSRDGGLAGRETQYF. Written as DNA, the CDR3 is TGTGCCACCAGCAGAGATGGGGGACTAGCGGGACGAGAGACCCAGTACTTC.

The table lists this clone with a few counts. The chain uses TRBV28 and TRBJ1-1, with D unclear. Germline lookup yields CDR1 MDHEN and CDR2 SYDVKM. V was cut by 1 base and J by 6 bases, with 15 bases left in between. The CDR3 length is 15 residues. CDR3 coding DNA: TGTGCCAGCAGTTTATCTCAAACGGCGCGACCTGAAGCTTTCTTT. Its protein is CASSLSQTARPEAFF.

V is TRBV19 and J is TRBJ1-1; D call uncertain. This CDR3 has 13 amino acids. Trimming removed 6 bases at V and 0 bases at J, with 8 bases between. CDR1 and CDR2 (germline): LNHDA, SQIVND (reference sequence). In DNA form, the CDR3 reads TGTGCCAGTAGCTTCACGATGAACACTGAAGCTTTCTTT. Translating it yields CASSFTMNTEAFF.

This clone turned up a few times. The V gene is TRBV5-1, the J gene TRBJ2-7; 8 positions match TRBD1. CDR3 length equals 12 residues. Unmatched junction bases numbered 1, after V lost 2 bases and J lost 6 bases. Germline V gives CDR1 SGHRS, CDR2 YFSETQ. CDR3 nucleotides: TGCGCCAGCAGCTTAACAGGGGGCGAGCAGTACTTC. It translates to CASSLTGGEQYF.

V is TRBV2 and J is TRBJ1-5; a weak D match, TRBD1 (5 bases). The CDR3 is made up of 13 amino acids. Per germline, CDR1 SNHLY and CDR2 FYNNEI. V was cut by 4 bases and J by 7 bases, with 11 bases left in between. The CDR3 sequence: CASSARVVQPQHF. The CDR3 coding sequence is TGTGCCAGCAGTGCCAGGGTTGTACAGCCCCAGCATTTT.

This chain uses TRBV19 with TRBJ1-5; TRBD1 aligns across 9 bases. This CDR3 is built from 14 residues. In germline, CDR1 is LNHDA, CDR2 SQIVND (reference sequence). J lost 2 bases, V lost 7 bases, and 3 bases had no gene match. CDR3 protein: CASNDRGGNQPQHF. The CDR3 region has the DNA TGTGCCAGTAACGACAGGGGGGGCAATCAGCCCCAGCATTTT.

V gene TRBV5-1 combines with J gene TRBJ2-3; D gene uncertain. Trimming took 3 bases from V and 4 from J, leaving 9 bases between them. Germline-derived CDR1 and CDR2 are SGHRS and YFSETQ. The CDR3 has 13 amino acids. CDR3: CASSSLTSDTQYF. Here the CDR3 DNA reads TGCGCCAGCAGCTCCTTAACATCAGATACGCAGTATTTT. Full variable domain (remainder filled in from reference TRBV5-1 and TRBJ2-3): KAGVTQTPRYLIKTRGQQVTLSCSPISGHRSVSWYQQTPGQGLQFLFEYFSETQRNKGNFPGRFSGRQFSNSRSEMNVSTLELGDSALYLCASSSLTSDTQYFGPGTRLTVL.

The V gene is TRBV27, the J gene TRBJ2-5; possibly TRBD2 for D (5 bases). V lost 0 bases and J 5 bases, leaving 13 bases between the germline ends. The length of the CDR3 is 15 residues. Germline CDR1 is MNHEY and CDR2 is SMNVEV (reference sequence). The CDR3 protein is CASSLSSGLGETQYF. The CDR3 DNA reads TGTGCCAGCAGTTTATCAAGCGGACTGGGGGAGACCCAGTACTTC.

This clone showed up just once. V usage is TRBV6-5 and J usage is TRBJ2-7, with D possibly matching TRBD2 (6 bases). The ends were cut back, 10 bases at V and 3 bases at J, with 13 bases in the middle. The CDR3 is 12 amino acids. Germline-derived CDR1 and CDR2 are MNHEY and SVGAGI. CDR3 coding DNA: TGTGCCACGGGACCGGGACTCTACGAGCAGTACTTC. It is translated as CATGPGLYEQYF.

This rearrangement joins TRBV6-5 to TRBJ2-7; no definite D call. The CDR3 contains 12 residues. Germline CDR1 reads MNHEY; CDR2 reads SVGAGI. Trimming pared 6 bases from V and 6 bases from J, leaving 12 bases between. DNA for the CDR3: TGTGCCAGCAGGGACGGGTGGGGCGAGCAGTACTTC. Translation: CASRDGWGEQYF.

This chain uses TRBV4-2 with TRBJ2-7; TRBD2 matches at 9 bases. The CDR3 covers 15 residues. The germline V gene has CDR1 LGHNA and CDR2 YNFKEQ. Losses at the gene ends were 4 bases for V and 0 bases for J; bases not matched to a gene: 4. The CDR3: CASSPRLADSYEQYF. CDR3 nucleotides: TGTGCCAGCAGCCCCCGACTAGCGGACTCCTACGAGCAGTACTTC.

CDR3 in amino acids: CASSLGQGAEETQYF. CDR3 DNA: TGCGCCAGCAGCCTTGGACAGGGGGCGGAGGAGACCCAGTACTTC. The chain has TRBV5-1 and TRBJ2-5, with 11 bases matching TRBD1. J was trimmed by 5 bases and V by 4 bases; bases with no gene match: 7. CDR1 and CDR2 (germline): SGHRS, YFSETQ. The CDR3 is 15 amino acids.

The chain has TRBV13 and TRBJ2-7; tentative D call: TRBD2 (6 bases). CDR3 length: 15 residues. Deletions cut 3 bases from V and 3 bases from J, with 15 bases between. In germline, CDR1 is PRHDT, CDR2 FYEKMQ (reference sequence). CDR3 sequence reads: CASSLQGGGYYEQYF. The CDR3 DNA is TGTGCCAGCAGCTTGCAGGGAGGTGGGTACTACGAGCAGTACTTC. The whole variable domain, remainder taken from reference TRBV13 and TRBJ2-7, is AAGVIQSPRHLIKEKRETATLKCYPIPRHDTVYWYQQGPGQDPQFLISFYEKMQSDKGSIPDRFSAQQFSDYHSELNMSSLELGDSALYFCASSLQGGGYYEQYFGPGTRLTVT.

The gene calls are TRBV19 and TRBJ1-5; 9 bases map to TRBD1. V trimming: 6 bases; J trimming: 7 bases; junction bases outside the gene matches: 7. CDR1 is LNHDA and CDR2 is SQIVND in the germline V gene (reference sequence). This CDR3 region has 14 residues. In DNA form, the CDR3 reads TGTGCCAGTAGACATACAGGGGGCAGACAGCCCCAGCATTTT. Its translation is CASRHTGGRQPQHF. The complete variable domain, with remaining parts taken from reference TRBV19 and TRBJ1-5, reads DGGITQSPKYLFRKEGQNVTLSCEQNLNHDAMYWYRQDPGQGLRLIYYSQIVNDFQKGDIAEGYSVSREKKESFPLTVTSAQKNPTAFYLCASRHTGGRQPQHFGDGTRLSIL.

The V and J genes are TRBV7-9 and TRBJ2-1, with D possibly TRBD2 on 5 matching bases. This CDR3 is 16 amino acids long. Trimming shortened V by 5 bases and J by 7 bases, and 21 bases separated the two germline ends. Germline CDR1 is SEHNR and CDR2 is FQNEAQ (reference sequence). Here the CDR3 reads CASSPRASGWENEQFF. The CDR3 DNA sequence: TGTGCCAGCAGCCCTAGGGCTTCGGGATGGGAGAATGAGCAGTTCTTC.

This sequence joins TRBV28 and TRBJ2-7; D unresolved. Germline assignment: CDR1 MDHEN and CDR2 SYDVKM. This CDR3 is built from 13 residues. Deletions cut 3 bases from V and 6 bases from J, with 12 bases between. In DNA form, the CDR3 reads TGTGCCAGCAGTTTGGTACAGCCGGGCGAGCAGTACTTC. Translated, it gives CASSLVQPGEQYF. Drawing the rest from reference TRBV28 and TRBJ2-7, the complete variable domain is DVKVTQSSRYLVKRTGEKVFLECVQDMDHENMFWYRQDPGLGLRLIYFSYDVKMKEKGDIPEGYSVSREKKERFSLILESASTNQTSMYLCASSLVQPGEQYFGPGTRLTVT.

This clone appeared once. The chain's CDR3 is CASSYWQGGEKLFF. The CDR3 nucleotides are TGTGCCAGCAGTTATTGGCAGGGTGGGGAAAAACTGTTTTTT. The chain employs TRBV6-5 and TRBJ1-4, with D maybe TRBD1 (5 bases). This CDR3 spans 14 amino acids. The V gene lost 3 bases and the J gene lost 8 bases, with 13 bases spanning the gap. Germline V gene sequence: CDR1 MNHEY, CDR2 SVGAGI.

J is TRBJ1-1 and V is TRBV7-6; D may be TRBD1 (6 bases). The CDR3 is 16 amino acids. Germline lookup yields CDR1 SGHVS and CDR2 FNYEAQ. V lost 3 bases, J lost 5 bases, and 19 bases lay in between. The CDR3, as DNA: TGTGCCAGCAGCTTTATGGACAGCCGGGTAGGGACTGAAGCTTTCTTT. It is translated as CASSFMDSRVGTEAFF.

V is TRBV7-6 and J is TRBJ1-1; D is uncertain. V shed 1 base and J shed 6 bases, with 12 bases lying between them. Germline V gives CDR1 SGHVS, CDR2 FNYEAQ. This CDR3 comprises 14 residues. CDR3 in amino acids: CASSLVPDRAEAFF. The CDR3 region has the DNA TGTGCCAGCAGCTTAGTCCCCGATAGGGCTGAAGCTTTCTTT.

CDR3 sequence reads: CASSPNPRQGPNSYEQYF. The CDR3 DNA sequence: TGTGCCAGCAGCCCGAACCCCCGACAGGGCCCTAACTCCTACGAGCAGTACTTC. This chain connects TRBV7-8 to TRBJ2-7; 7 nucleotides match TRBD1. The J segment lost 0 bases and the V segment lost 5 bases, leaving 16 bases of the junction unmatched. The CDR3 contains 18 residues. The V gene's germline CDR1 is SGHVS and CDR2 FQNEAQ.

The chain links TRBV5-1 to TRBJ1-4, with TRBD1 identical over 7 bases. The CDR3 runs to 14 residues. Trimming cost V 3 bases and J 7 bases; bases outside gene matches: 6. Germline V gene lookup returns CDR1 SGHRS and CDR2 YFSETQ. The CDR3 sequence is CASSSTGTVEKLFF. DNA of the CDR3: TGCGCCAGCAGCTCCACCGGGACAGTTGAAAAACTGTTTTTT.

V usage is TRBV29-1 and J usage is TRBJ1-4, with 8 positions matching TRBD1. This CDR3 is built from 15 residues. After removal of 6 bases from V and 6 bases from J, the junction contained 12 bases not matched to a gene. Germline CDR1 and CDR2: SQVTM and ANQGSEA. This CDR3 reads CSVPIGQGKHEKLFF. CDR3 nucleotides: TGCAGCGTCCCCATCGGACAGGGTAAACATGAAAAACTGTTTTTT.

This clone appeared a single time. This sequence joins TRBV9 and TRBJ1-2, with D possibly TRBD1 on 6 matching bases. The CDR3 loop spans 19 amino acids. Trimming took off 2 bases at V and 0 bases at J, with 23 bases between the two ends. Germline loops: CDR1 SGDLS, CDR2 YYNGEE. CDR3 protein: CASSVFPFGMGAPNYGYTF. The CDR3 DNA reads TGTGCCAGCAGCGTGTTTCCATTTGGGATGGGGGCACCTAACTATGGCTACACCTTC.

This clone was seen only once. The chain uses TRBV5-1 and TRBJ1-1, with D perhaps TRBD1 (5 bases). This CDR3 spans 15 amino acids. Germline assignment: CDR1 SGHRS and CDR2 YFSETQ. Trimming took 0 bases from V and 0 from J, leaving 9 bases between them. CDR3 in DNA: TGCGCCAGCAGCTTGGGACAGAAACTGAACACTGAAGCTTTCTTT. Its protein product is CASSLGQKLNTEAFF.

CDR3 in amino acids: CASSLREPDTQYF. CDR3 DNA sequence: TGTGCCAGCAGTTTAAGGGAGCCAGATACGCAGTATTTT. The chain couples TRBV27 to TRBJ2-3; tentative D call: TRBD2 (5 bases). Germline CDR1 and CDR2: MNHEY and SMNVEV (reference sequence). This CDR3 has 13 residues. Trimming stripped 2 bases from V and 4 bases from J, with 7 bases between.

J is TRBJ2-1 and V is TRBV12-3 or TRBV12-4; weak D call: TRBD2 (5 bases). The CDR3 has 12 amino acids. V was pared by 3 bases and J by 12 bases, with 12 bases between. The CDR3 is CASSFVSGWQFF. In DNA, the CDR3 is TGTGCCAGCAGTTTCGTTTCGGGGTGGCAGTTCTTC.

The chain recombines TRBV9 with TRBJ2-1; 11 nucleotides agree with TRBD2. The trim removed 0 bases at V and 7 bases at J, leaving 6 bases unmatched. This CDR3 has 16 residues. Germline assignment: CDR1 SGDLS and CDR2 YYNGEE. In nucleotides, the CDR3 is TGTGCCAGCAGCGTAGAGGCTAGCGGGAGGCATAATGAGCAGTTCTTC. This sequence encodes CASSVEASGRHNEQFF.

This clone was found once. The J gene is TRBJ1-5, the V gene TRBV18; 7 nucleotides match TRBD1. The CDR3 is made up of 13 amino acids. Germline lookup yields CDR1 KGHSH and CDR2 LQKENI. Losses at the gene ends were 8 bases for V and 0 bases for J; bases not matched to a gene: 1. The DNA for the CDR3 is TGTGCCAGCCAGGGGGATAGCAATCAGCCCCAGCATTTT. Encoded protein: CASQGDSNQPQHF.